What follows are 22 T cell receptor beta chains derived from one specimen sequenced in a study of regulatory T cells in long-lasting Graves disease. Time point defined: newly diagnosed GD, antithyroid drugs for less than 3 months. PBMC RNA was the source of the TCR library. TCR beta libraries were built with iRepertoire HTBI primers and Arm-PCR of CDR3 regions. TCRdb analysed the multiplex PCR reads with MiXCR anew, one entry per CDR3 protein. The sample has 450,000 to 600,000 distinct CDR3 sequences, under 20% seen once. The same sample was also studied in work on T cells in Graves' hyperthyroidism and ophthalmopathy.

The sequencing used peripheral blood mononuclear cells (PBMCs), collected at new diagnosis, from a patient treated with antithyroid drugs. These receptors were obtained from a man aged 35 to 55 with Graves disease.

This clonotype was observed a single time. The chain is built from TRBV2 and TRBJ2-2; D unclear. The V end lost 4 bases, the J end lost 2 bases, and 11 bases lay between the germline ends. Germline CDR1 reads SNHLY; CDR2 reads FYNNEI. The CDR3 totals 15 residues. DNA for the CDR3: TGTGCCAGCAGTGTTAACGCACGAAACACCGGGGAGCTGTTTTTT. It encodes CASSVNARNTGELFF.

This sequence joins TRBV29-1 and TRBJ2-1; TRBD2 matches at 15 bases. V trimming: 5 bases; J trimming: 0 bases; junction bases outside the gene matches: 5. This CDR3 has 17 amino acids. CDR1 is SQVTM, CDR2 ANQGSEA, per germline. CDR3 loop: CSVIGLAGGSSYNEQFF. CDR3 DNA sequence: TGCAGCGTTATTGGACTAGCGGGAGGGAGCTCCTACAATGAGCAGTTCTTC.

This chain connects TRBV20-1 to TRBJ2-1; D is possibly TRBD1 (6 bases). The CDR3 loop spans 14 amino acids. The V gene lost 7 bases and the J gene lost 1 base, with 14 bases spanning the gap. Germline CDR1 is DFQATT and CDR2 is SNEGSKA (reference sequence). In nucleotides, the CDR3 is TGCAGTGTCCCGTACAGGGCGTCCTACAATGAGCAGTTCTTC. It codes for CSVPYRASYNEQFF.

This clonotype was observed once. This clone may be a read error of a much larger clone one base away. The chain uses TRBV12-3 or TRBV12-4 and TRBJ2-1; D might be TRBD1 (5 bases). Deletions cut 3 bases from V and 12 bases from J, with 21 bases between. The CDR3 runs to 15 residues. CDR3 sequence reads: CASSLQGRVGDGQFF. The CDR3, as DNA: TGTGCCAGCAGTTTGCAGGGCCGGGTTGGGGATGGGCAGTTCTTC.

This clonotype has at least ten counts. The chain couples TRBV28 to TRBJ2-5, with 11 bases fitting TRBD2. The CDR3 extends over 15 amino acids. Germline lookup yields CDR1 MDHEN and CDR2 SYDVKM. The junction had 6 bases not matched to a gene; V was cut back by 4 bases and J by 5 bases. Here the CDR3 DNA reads TGTGCCAGCAGTTCGATAGCGGGAGGGCCCGAGACCCAGTACTTC. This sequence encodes CASSSIAGGPETQYF. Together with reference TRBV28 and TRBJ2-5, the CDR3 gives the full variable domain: DVKVTQSSRYLVKRTGEKVFLECVQDMDHENMFWYRQDPGLGLRLIYFSYDVKMKEKGDIPEGYSVSREKKERFSLILESASTNQTSMYLCASSSIAGGPETQYFGPGTRLLVL.

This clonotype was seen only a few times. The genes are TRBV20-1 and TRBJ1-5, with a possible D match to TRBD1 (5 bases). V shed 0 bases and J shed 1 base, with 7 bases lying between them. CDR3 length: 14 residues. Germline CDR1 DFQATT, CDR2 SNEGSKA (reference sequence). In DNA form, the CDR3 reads TGCAGTGCTAGAGATCAGGGAAGCAATCAGCCCCAGCATTTT. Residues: CSARDQGSNQPQHF.

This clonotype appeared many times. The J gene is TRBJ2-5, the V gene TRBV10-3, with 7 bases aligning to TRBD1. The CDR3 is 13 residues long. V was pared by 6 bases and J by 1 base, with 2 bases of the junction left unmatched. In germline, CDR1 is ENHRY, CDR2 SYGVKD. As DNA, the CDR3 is TGTGCCATCAGGACAGGGATCCAAGAGACCCAGTACTTC. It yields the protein CAIRTGIQETQYF.

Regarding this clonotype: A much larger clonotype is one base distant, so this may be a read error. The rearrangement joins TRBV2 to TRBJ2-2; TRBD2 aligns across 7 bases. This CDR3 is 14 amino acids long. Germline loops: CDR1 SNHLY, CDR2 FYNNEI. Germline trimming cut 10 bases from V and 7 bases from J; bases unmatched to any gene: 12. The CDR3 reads CANSSGRDVGELFF. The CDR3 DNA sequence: TGTGCCAACAGCAGTGGGAGGGACGTCGGGGAGCTGTTTTTT.

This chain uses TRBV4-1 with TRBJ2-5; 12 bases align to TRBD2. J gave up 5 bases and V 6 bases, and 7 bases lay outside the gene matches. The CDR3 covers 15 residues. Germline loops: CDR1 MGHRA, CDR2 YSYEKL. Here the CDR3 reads CASRPTSGRPETQYF. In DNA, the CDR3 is TGCGCCAGCAGACCCACTAGCGGGAGGCCGGAGACCCAGTACTTC.

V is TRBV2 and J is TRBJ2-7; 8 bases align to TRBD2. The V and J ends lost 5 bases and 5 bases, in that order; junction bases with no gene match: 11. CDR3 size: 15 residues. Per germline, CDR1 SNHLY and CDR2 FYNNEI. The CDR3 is CASSPEAGVGHEQYF. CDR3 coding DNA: TGTGCCAGCAGTCCCGAAGCGGGAGTTGGTCACGAGCAGTACTTC.

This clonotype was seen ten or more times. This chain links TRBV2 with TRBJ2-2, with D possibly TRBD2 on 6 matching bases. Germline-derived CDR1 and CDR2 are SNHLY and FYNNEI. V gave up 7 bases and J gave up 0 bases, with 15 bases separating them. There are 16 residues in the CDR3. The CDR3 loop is CASKLSGGSNTGELFF. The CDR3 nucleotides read TGTGCCAGCAAACTAAGCGGAGGGTCGAACACCGGGGAGCTGTTTTTT. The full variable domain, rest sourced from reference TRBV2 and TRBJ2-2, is EPEVTQTPSHQVTQMGQEVILRCVPISNHLYFYWYRQILGQKVEFLVSFYNNEISEKSEIFDDQFSVERPDGSNFTLKIRSTKLEDSAMYFCASKLSGGSNTGELFFGEGSRLTVL.

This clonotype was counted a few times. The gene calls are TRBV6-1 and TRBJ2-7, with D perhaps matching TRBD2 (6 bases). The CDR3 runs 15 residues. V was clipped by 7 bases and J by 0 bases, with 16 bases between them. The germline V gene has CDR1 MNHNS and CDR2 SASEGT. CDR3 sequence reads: CASKLGTSSSYEQYF. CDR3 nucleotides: TGTGCCAGCAAACTCGGGACTTCTAGCTCCTACGAGCAGTACTTC.

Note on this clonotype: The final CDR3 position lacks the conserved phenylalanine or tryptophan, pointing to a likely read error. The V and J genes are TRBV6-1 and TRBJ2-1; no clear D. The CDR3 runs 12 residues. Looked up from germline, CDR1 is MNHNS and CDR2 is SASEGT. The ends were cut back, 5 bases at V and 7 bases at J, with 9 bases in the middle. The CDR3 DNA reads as TGTGCCAGCAGTAACGAAGCGAATGAGCAGTTCCTC. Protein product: CASSNEANEQFL.

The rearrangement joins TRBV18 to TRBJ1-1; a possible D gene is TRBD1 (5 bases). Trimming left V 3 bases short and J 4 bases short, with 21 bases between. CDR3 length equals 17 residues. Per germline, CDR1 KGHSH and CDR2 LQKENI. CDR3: CASSPFFRVETSTEAFF. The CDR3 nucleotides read TGTGCCAGCTCACCTTTTTTCAGGGTCGAAACTAGCACTGAAGCTTTCTTT. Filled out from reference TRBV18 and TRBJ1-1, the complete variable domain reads NAGVMQNPRHLVRRRGQEARLRCSPMKGHSHVYWYRQLPEEGLKFMVYLQKENIIDESGMPKERFSAEFPKEGPSILRIQQVVRGDSAAYFCASSPFFRVETSTEAFFGQGTRLTVV.

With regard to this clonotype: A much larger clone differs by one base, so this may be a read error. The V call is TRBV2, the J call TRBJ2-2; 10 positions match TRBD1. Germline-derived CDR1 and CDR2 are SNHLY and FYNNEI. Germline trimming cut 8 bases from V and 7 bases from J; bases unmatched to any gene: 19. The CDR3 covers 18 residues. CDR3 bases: TGTGCCAGCGGTACGCCTAAAGACAGGGGGCACGGCAACGGGGAGCTGTTTTTT. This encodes CASGTPKDRGHGNGELFF.

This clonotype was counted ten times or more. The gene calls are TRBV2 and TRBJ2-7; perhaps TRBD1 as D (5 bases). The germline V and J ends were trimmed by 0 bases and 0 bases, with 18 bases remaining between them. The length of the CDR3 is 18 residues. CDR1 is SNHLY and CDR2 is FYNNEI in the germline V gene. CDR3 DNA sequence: TGTGCCAGCAGTGAAGCGCTTCCGACAGCGTCGAGCTCCTACGAGCAGTACTTC. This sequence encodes CASSEALPTASSSYEQYF.

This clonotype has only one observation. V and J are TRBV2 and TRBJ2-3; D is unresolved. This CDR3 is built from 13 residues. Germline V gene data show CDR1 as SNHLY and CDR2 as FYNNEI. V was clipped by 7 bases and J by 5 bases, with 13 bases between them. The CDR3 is CASNRLDGDTQYF. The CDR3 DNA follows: TGTGCCAGCAACCGCCTGGACGGAGATACGCAGTATTTT.

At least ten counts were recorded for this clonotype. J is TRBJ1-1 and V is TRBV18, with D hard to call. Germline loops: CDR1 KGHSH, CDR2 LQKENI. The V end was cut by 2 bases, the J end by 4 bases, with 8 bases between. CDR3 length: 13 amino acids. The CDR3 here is CASSPKVGTEAFF. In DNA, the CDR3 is TGTGCCAGCTCACCAAAGGTAGGCACTGAAGCTTTCTTT.

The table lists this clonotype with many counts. CDR3 in DNA: TGCAGTGAATCGGGACTAGCGGTCTCGGGGACCCAGTACTTC. This encodes CSESGLAVSGTQYF. The V and J genes are TRBV20-1 and TRBJ2-5; 11 bases are shared with TRBD2. V dropped 7 bases and J dropped 7; count of bases not matched to a gene: 11. The CDR3 runs 14 residues. Germline CDR1 reads DFQATT; CDR2 reads SNEGSKA (reference sequence).

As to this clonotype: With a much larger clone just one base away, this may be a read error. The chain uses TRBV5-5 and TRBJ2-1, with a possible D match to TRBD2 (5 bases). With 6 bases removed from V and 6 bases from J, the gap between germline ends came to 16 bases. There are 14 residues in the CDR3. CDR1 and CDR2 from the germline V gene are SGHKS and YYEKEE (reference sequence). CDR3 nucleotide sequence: TGTGCCAGCACCCCCGACCTAGCAGCCAATGAGCAGTTCTTC. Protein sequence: CASTPDLAANEQFF.

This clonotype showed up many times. The CDR3 protein is CSVRREGYYNEQFF. CDR3 nucleotides: TGCAGCGTTCGGCGGGAGGGGTACTACAATGAGCAGTTCTTC. This chain connects TRBV29-1 to TRBJ2-1; 9 bases agree with TRBD2. Germline values: CDR1 SQVTM, CDR2 ANQGSEA. Trimming removed 5 bases from V and 3 bases from J; junction bases left unmatched: 5. The CDR3 contains 14 residues.

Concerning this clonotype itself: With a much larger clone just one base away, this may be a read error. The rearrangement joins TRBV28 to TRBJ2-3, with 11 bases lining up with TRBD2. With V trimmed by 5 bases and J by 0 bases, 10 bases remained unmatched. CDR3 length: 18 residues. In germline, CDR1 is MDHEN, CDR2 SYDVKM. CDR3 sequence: CASSLELRTSGSTDTQYF. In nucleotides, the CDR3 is TGTGCCAGCAGTCTTGAGCTCCGGACTAGCGGGAGCACAGATACGCAGTATTTT. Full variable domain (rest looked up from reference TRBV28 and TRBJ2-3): DVKVTQSSRYLVKRTGEKVFLECVQDMDHENMFWYRQDPGLGLRLIYFSYDVKMKEKGDIPEGYSVSREKKERFSLILESASTNQTSMYLCASSLELRTSGSTDTQYFGPGTRLTVL.